This T cell receptor beta chain was observed in a study of shared clonotypes between healthy human individuals. CDR3 size: 16 residues. V dropped 0 bases and J dropped 1 base, with 12 bases sitting between them. Per germline, CDR1 SGHDT and CDR2 YYEEEE. Genomic DNA (from each subset) was split evenly across several immunoSEQ plates. The method was immunoSEQ multiplex PCR; TCRdb's version includes in-frame clones alone and lacks a portion of them. The sample gives approximately 480,000 clones, about three quarters of which show up once; 9.5% to 15% is in the top ten. The sequence was obtained from a woman between 40 and 55 years old in good health. Some clones in this sample may be carry-over from other donors' samples. Sequences were obtained from PBMCs. The rearrangement links TRBV5-6 to TRBJ2-3; the D gene could be TRBD1 or TRBD2 (5 bases each). CDR3 sequence (DNA): TGTGCCAGCAGCTTGGTTGACGGGACGGGCACAGATACGCAGTATTTT. This gives the protein CASSLVDGTGTDTQYF.